The source of this T cell receptor beta chain is a study of CXCR3-negative and CXCR3-positive naive CD8 T cells. As for the study in general: The libraries together contributed some 150 million TRB reads, each supplying about 1.5 +/- 0.3 million.

Germline V lookup: CDR1 DFQATT, CDR2 SNEGSKA (reference sequence). This CDR3 is built from 17 residues. Study-level findings and limits: Similarly elevated diversity marked both naive subsets, with memory CD8+ cells showing far lower diversity.

The libraries of TRB cDNA were prepared using 5' RACE with UMI labels. With the 5' RACE reads reprocessed, TCRdb shows one record per CDR3 protein and no DNA. This listing includes about 120,000 distinct CDR3 sequences. On this clonotype: Its antigen is unidentified.

Sorting was done in triplicate for each CD8+ T cell subset (fewer than 340,000 cells each). Cells that were CD45RO-CCR7+CD27+CD95- constituted naive CD8+ T cells. Material: naive CXCR3- CD8+ T cells from blood. Stated subset: CD45RO-CCR7+CD27+CD95- naive CD8+ T cells lacking CXCR3 (TNR3-). This clonotype originated in a human donor in good health. Some clones in this sample may be carry-over from other donors' samples. The chain links TRBV20-1 to TRBJ2-1; TCRdb selects TRBD1, and the lack of DNA leaves this call unchecked. The CDR3 sequence is CSARVPSTGPIYNEQFF.